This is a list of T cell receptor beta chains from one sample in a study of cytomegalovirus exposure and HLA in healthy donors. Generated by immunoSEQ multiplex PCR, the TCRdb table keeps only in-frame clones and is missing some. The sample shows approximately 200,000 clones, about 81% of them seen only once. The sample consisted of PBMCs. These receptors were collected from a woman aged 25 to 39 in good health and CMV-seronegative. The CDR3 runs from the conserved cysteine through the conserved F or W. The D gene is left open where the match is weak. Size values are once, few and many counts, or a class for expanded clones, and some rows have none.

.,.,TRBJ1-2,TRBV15,TGTGCCACCAGCAGAGATGGACTGGGCTACACCTTC,CATSRDGLGYTF
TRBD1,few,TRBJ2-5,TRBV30,TGTGCCTGGAGTTGGGGGACAGGGGGAACCGACTGGGAGACCCAGTACTTC,CAWSWGTGGTDWETQYF
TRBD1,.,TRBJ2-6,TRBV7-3,TGTGCCAGCAGCCCTCGACAGGGAAGCTCTGGGGCCAACGTCCTGACTTTC,CASSPRQGSSGANVLTF
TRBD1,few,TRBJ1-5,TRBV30,TGTGCCTGGAGTACGGGACAGGGGAATCAGCCCCAGCATTTT,CAWSTGQGNQPQHF
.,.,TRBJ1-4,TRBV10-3,TGTGCCATCAGTGAAGAACCAGGCCTTAATGAAAAACTGTTTTTT,CAISEEPGLNEKLFF
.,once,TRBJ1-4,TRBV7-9,TGTGCCAGCAGCCCCCAGGGGCTACAGAATGAAAAACTGTTTTTT,CASSPQGLQNEKLFF
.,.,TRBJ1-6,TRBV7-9,TGTGCCAGCAGCTTCATAAACAGGGCGGCCTATAATTCACCCCTCCACTTT,CASSFINRAAYNSPLHF
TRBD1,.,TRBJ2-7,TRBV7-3,TGTGCCAGCAGCGTGGGACAGGGATACGAGCAGTACTTC,CASSVGQGYEQYF
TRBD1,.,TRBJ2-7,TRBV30,TGTGCCTGGAGTGTGGGACAGGGGGCTTCCTACGAGCAGTACTTC,CAWSVGQGASYEQYF
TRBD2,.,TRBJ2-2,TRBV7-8,TGTGCCAGCAGCTTACGGGAGGGCGGGGTGGTTACCGGGGAGCTGTTTTTT,CASSLREGGVVTGELFF
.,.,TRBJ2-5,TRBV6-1,TGTGCCAGCACCTCCCTAGGAGGGCGGGAGACCCAGTACTTC,CASTSLGGRETQYF
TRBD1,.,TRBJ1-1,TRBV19,TGTGCCAGTCGGACAGGGGGGTCCACTGAAGCTTTCTTT,CASRTGGSTEAFF
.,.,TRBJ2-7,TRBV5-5,TGTGCCAGCAGGTCGGGACTTATACGTTCCTACGAGCAGTACTTC,CASRSGLIRSYEQYF
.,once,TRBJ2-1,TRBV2,TGTGCCAGCAGGACTTTCATGGGTTTAAGTGAGCAGTTCTTC,CASRTFMGLSEQFF